The TCR beta chain under discussion was sequenced for a study of immune evolution from preneoplasia to lung adenocarcinoma. The V end was cut by 5 bases, the J end by 2 bases, with 9 bases between. The V gene's germline CDR1 is SEHNR and CDR2 FQNEAQ (reference sequence). This CDR3 has 13 residues. Profiled with immunoSEQ multiplex PCR; TCRdb holds only in-frame clones, not every one. The sample comprises 1,500 to 2,000 clones, around 70% of which are singletons, and approximately 12% rests with the top ten. This sequence originates from a person aged 60-80 years with lung adenocarcinoma. Sequences were obtained from FFPE minimally invasive lung adenocarcinoma tissue. The chain recombines TRBV7-9 with TRBJ1-2; unclear D gene. The CDR3 DNA follows: TGTGCCAGCAGCCGAGACGGAAACTATGGCTACACCTTC. The encoded protein is CASSRDGNYGYTF. Filled out from reference TRBV7-9 and TRBJ1-2, the complete variable domain reads DTGVSQNPRHKITKRGQNVTFRCDPISEHNRLYWYRQTLGQGPEFLTYFQNEAQLEKSRLLSDRFSAERPKGSFSTLEIQRTEQGDSAMYLCASSRDGNYGYTFGSGTRLTVV.